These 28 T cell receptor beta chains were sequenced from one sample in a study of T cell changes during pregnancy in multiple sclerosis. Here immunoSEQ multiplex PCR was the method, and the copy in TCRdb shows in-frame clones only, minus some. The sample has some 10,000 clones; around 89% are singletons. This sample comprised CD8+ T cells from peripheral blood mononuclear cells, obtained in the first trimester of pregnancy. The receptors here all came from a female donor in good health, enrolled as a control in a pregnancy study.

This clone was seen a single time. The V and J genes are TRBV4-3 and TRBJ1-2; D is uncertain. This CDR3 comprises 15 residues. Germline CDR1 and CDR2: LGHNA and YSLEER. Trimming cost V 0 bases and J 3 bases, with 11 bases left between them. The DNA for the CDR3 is TGCGCCAGCAGCCAAGATGTCAGCGCTTACTATGGCTACACCTTC. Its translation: CASSQDVSAYYGYTF.

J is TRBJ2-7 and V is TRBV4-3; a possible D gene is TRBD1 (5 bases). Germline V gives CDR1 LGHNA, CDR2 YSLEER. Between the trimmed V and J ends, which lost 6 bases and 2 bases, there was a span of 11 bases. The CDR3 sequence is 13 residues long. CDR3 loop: CASSWGTTYEQYF. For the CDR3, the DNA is TGCGCCAGCAGTTGGGGCACCACCTACGAGCAGTACTTC.

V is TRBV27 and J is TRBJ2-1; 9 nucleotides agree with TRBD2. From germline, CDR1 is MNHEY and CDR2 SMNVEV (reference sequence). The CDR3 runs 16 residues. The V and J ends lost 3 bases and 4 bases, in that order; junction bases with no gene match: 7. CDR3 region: CASSFQSGGRYNEQFF. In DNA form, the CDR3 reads TGTGCCAGCAGTTTCCAAAGCGGGGGGAGGTACAATGAGCAGTTCTTC.

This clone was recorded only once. CDR3 coding DNA: TGTGCCAGCAGCCCCGAGGCCGTATTCCAGTACTTC. This codes for CASSPEAVFQYF. This sequence joins TRBV11-1 and TRBJ2-7, with D unclear. Germline V gene sequence: CDR1 SGHAT, CDR2 FQDESV (reference sequence). V gave up 5 bases and J gave up 10 bases, with 15 bases separating them. The CDR3 extends over 12 amino acids.

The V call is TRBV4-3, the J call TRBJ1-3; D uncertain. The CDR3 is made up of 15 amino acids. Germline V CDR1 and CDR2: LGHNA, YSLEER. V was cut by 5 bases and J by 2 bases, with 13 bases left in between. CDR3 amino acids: CASSFRNATGNTIYF. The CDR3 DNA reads TGCGCCAGCAGCTTCAGGAATGCGACTGGAAACACCATATATTTT.

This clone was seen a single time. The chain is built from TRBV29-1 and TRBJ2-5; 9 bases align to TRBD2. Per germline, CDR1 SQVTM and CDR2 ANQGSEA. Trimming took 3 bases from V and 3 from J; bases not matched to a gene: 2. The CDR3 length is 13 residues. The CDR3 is CSVEASGKETQYF. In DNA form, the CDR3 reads TGCAGCGTTGAGGCTAGCGGGAAAGAGACCCAGTACTTC.

CDR3 DNA: TGTGCCAGCAGTTACTCGACAGGGGTAGAGACCCAGTACTTC. It translates to CASSYSTGVETQYF. The rearrangement joins TRBV6-5 to TRBJ2-5; 8 bases align to TRBD1. The germline CDR1 and CDR2 sequences are MNHEY and SVGAGI. The CDR3 is 14 amino acids. The V and J ends lost 0 bases and 4 bases, in that order; junction bases with no gene match: 1.

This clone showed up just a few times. The CDR3 DNA sequence: TGTGCCAGCAGGCCCGGGCGGGACACCGGGGAGCTGTTTTTT. Its protein is CASRPGRDTGELFF. The chain links TRBV7-2 to TRBJ2-2; a weak D match, TRBD2 (5 bases). Germline V gene lookup returns CDR1 SGHTA and CDR2 FQGNSA. The V end lost 6 bases, the J end lost 3 bases, and 11 bases lay between the germline ends. The CDR3 totals 14 residues. The full variable domain, in which reference TRBV7-2 and TRBJ2-2 provide the parts outside the CDR3, is GAGVSQSPSNKVTEKGKDVELRCDPISGHTALYWYRQSLGQGLEFLIYFQGNSAPDKSGLPSDRFSAERTGGSVSTLTIQRTQQEDSAVYLCASRPGRDTGELFFGEGSRLTVL.

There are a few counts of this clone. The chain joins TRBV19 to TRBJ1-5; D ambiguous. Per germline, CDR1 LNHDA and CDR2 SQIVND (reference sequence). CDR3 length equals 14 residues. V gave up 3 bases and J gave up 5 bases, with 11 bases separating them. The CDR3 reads CASSIPPTDQPQHF. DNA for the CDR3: TGTGCCAGTAGTATTCCCCCCACGGATCAGCCCCAGCATTTT.

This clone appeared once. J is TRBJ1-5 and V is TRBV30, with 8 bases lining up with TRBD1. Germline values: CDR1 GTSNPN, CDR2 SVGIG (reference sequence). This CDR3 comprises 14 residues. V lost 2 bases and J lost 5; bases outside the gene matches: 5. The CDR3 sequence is CAWSRGQGDQPQHF. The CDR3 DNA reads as TGTGCCTGGAGTCGCGGACAGGGCGATCAGCCCCAGCATTTT.

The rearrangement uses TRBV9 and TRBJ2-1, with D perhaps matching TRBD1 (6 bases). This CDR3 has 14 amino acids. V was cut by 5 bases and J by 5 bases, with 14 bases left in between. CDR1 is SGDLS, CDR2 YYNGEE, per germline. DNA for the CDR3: TGTGCCAGCAGTGGACAGACAGAAAACAATGAGCAGTTCTTC. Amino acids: CASSGQTENNEQFF.

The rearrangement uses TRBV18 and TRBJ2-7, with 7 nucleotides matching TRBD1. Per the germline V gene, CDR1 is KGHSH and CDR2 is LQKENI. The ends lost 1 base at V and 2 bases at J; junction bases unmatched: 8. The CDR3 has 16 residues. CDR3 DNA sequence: TGTGCCAGCTCACCACGTACAGGGGAGAGGACCTACGAGCAGTACTTC. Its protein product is CASSPRTGERTYEQYF.

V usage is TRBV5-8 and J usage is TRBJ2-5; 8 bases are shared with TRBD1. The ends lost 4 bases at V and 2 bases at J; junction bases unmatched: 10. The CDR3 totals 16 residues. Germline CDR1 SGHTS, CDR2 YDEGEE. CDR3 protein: CASSRSGRGQQETQYF. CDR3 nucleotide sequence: TGTGCCAGCAGCCGGTCGGGCAGGGGGCAACAAGAGACCCAGTACTTC.

CDR3 nucleotides: TGTGCCTGGAGTGATAGCGGGGTTCTCACAGATACGCAGTATTTT. Its translation: CAWSDSGVLTDTQYF. V gene TRBV30 combines with J gene TRBJ2-3; TRBD2 matches at 8 bases. The CDR3 totals 15 residues. V trimming: 1 base; J trimming: 2 bases; junction bases outside the gene matches: 5. Germline V gene sequence: CDR1 GTSNPN, CDR2 SVGIG (reference sequence). The full variable domain, rest sourced from reference TRBV30 and TRBJ2-3, is SQTIHQWPATLVQPVGSPLSLECTVEGTSNPNLYWYRQAAGRGLQLLFYSVGIGQISSEVPQNLSASRPQDRQFILSSKKLLLSDSGFYLCAWSDSGVLTDTQYFGPGTRLTVL.

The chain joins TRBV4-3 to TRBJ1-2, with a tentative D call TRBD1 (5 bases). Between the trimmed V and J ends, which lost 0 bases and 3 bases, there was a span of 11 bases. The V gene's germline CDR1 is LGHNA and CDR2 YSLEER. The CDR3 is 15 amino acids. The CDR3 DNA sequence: TGCGCCAGCAGCCAAGATATCGGGGGTGACTATGGCTACACCTTC. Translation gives CASSQDIGGDYGYTF.

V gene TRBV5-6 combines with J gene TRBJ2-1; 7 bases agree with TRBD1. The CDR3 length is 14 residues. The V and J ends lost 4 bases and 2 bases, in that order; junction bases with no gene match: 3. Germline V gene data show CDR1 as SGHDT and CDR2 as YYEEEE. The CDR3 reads CASSQGTAYNEQFF. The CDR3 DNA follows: TGTGCCAGCAGCCAGGGGACAGCCTACAATGAGCAGTTCTTC.

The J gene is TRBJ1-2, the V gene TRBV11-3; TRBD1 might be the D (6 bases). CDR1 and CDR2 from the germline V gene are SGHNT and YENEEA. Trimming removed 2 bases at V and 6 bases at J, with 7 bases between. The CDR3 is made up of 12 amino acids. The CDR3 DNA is TGTGCCAGCAGCTTATCAGGGGATGGCTACACCTTC. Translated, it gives CASSLSGDGYTF.

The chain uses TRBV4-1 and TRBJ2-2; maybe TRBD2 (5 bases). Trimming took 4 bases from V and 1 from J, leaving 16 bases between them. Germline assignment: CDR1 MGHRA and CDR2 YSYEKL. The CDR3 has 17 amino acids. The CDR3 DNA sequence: TGCGCCAGCAGCCTATTAGTTGGACTTCTGAACACCGGGGAGCTGTTTTTT. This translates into CASSLLVGLLNTGELFF.

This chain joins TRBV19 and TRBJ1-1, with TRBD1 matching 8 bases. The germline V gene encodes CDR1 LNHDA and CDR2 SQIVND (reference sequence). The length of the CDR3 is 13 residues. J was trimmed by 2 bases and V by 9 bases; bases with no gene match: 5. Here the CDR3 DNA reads TGTGCCAGCCGGGGACAGGCAAACACTGAAGCTTTCTTT. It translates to CASRGQANTEAFF.

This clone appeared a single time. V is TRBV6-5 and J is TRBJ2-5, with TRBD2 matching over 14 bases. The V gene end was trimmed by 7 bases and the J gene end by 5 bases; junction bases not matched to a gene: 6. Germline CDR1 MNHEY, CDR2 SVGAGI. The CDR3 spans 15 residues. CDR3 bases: TGTGCCAGCACCAGACTAGCGGGGGGGCTTGAGACCCAGTACTTC. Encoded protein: CASTRLAGGLETQYF.

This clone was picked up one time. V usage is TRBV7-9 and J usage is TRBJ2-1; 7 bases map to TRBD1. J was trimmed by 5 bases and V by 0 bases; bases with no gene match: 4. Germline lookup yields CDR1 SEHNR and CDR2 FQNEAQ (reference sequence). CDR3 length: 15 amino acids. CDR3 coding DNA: TGTGCCAGCAGCTTAGCACAGGGGCAAAACAATGAGCAGTTCTTC. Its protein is CASSLAQGQNNEQFF.

The CDR3 nucleotides read TGTGCCAGCAGTGACTCCTTTAGCGGGGGGGCGAGTAGCGAGCAGTTCTTC. This gives the protein CASSDSFSGGASSEQFF. The chain links TRBV6-4 to TRBJ2-1, with 11 bases identical to TRBD2. V shed 0 bases and J 10 bases; nucleotides not matched to a gene: 11. This CDR3 region has 17 residues. Per germline, CDR1 MRHNA and CDR2 SNTAGT.

Here the CDR3 DNA reads TGCAGCGTTGTTCGAGTCTCTATTTTAAATGAGCAGTTCTTC. Translating it yields CSVVRVSILNEQFF. This chain connects TRBV29-1 to TRBJ2-1, with D unresolved. CDR1 and CDR2 (germline): SQVTM, ANQGSEA. V was clipped by 4 bases and J by 7 bases, with 17 bases between them. The CDR3 consists of 14 residues.

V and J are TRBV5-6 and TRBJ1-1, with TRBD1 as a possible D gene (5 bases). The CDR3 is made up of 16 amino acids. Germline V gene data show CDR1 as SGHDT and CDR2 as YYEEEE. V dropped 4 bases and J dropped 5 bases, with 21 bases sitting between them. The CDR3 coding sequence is TGTGCCAGCAGCCTGGGGGTGGGGGGAAGAGAAACTGAAGCTTTCTTT. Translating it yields CASSLGVGGRETEAFF.

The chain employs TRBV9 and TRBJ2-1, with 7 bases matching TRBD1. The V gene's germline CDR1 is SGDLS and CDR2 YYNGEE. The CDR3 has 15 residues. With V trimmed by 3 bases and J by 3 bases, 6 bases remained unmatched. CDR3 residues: CASSGVGGGYNEQFF. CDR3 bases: TGTGCCAGCAGCGGGGTAGGGGGCGGCTACAATGAGCAGTTCTTC.

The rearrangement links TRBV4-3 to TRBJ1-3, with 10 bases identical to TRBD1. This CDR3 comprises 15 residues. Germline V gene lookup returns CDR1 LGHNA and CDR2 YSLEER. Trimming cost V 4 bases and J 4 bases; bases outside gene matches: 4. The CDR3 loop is CASSPGTGEGNTIYF. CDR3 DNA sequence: TGCGCCAGCAGCCCCGGGACAGGGGAAGGAAACACCATATATTTT.

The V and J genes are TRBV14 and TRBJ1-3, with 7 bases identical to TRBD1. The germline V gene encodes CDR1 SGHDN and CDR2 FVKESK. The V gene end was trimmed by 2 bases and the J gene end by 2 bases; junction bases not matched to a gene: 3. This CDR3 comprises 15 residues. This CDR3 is CASSQLRGPGNTIYF. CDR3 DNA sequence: TGTGCCAGCAGCCAACTTAGGGGGCCTGGAAACACCATATATTTT.

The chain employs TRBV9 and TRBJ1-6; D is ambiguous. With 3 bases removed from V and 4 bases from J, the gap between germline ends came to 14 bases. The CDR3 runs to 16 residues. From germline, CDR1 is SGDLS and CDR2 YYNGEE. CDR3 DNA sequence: TGTGCCAGCAGCGCCGACGGAGTCGGGTATAATTCACCCCTCCACTTT. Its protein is CASSADGVGYNSPLHF. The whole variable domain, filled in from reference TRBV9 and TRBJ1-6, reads DSGVTQTPKHLITATGQRVTLRCSPRSGDLSVYWYQQSLDQGLQFLIQYYNGEERAKGNILERFSAQQFPDLHSELNLSSLELGDSALYFCASSADGVGYNSPLHFGNGTRLTVT.